The 14 T cell receptor beta chains below come from one sample, sequenced in a study of shared clonotypes between healthy human individuals. The table came from immunoSEQ multiplex PCR; TCRdb's copy has only in-frame clones and leaves some out. The sample includes around 940,000 clones, around 80% of them seen just once. Sequencing was performed on memory CD4+ T cells sorted from blood. As to subset: CD45RA-negative fraction. These receptors were obtained from a man between 18 and 35 years old in good health.

This chain links TRBV5-6 with TRBJ2-4, with TRBD1 identical over 9 bases. Germline lookup yields CDR1 SGHDT and CDR2 YYEEEE. The CDR3 is 16 residues long. With V trimmed by 1 base and J by 1 base, 3 bases remained unmatched. The CDR3 region has the DNA TGTGCCAGCAGCTTGCCCGGGACAGGGGCCAAAAACATTCAGTACTTC. Translating it yields CASSLPGTGAKNIQYF.

V usage is TRBV7-9 and J usage is TRBJ2-6; the D is unclear. The CDR3 runs 15 residues. V lost 6 bases to trimming and J lost 1 base, with 10 bases between them. The germline gives CDR1 SEHNR, CDR2 FQNEAQ (reference sequence). The CDR3 loop is CASRPPFSGANVLTF. The CDR3 nucleotides are TGTGCCAGCAGACCTCCCTTTTCTGGGGCCAACGTCCTGACTTTC.

This clone is a singleton in its sample. The chain joins TRBV5-4 to TRBJ2-1, with 13 bases identical to TRBD2. Germline CDR1 SGHNT, CDR2 YYREEE (reference sequence). The CDR3 sequence is 18 residues long. The ends lost 4 bases at V and 8 bases at J; junction bases unmatched: 15. CDR3: CASSTGLAGARGGDEQFF. The CDR3, as DNA: TGTGCCAGCAGCACTGGACTAGCGGGGGCTCGCGGAGGCGATGAGCAGTTCTTC. The full variable domain, in which reference TRBV5-4 and TRBJ2-1 provide the parts outside the CDR3, is ETGVTQSPTHLIKTRGQQVTLRCSSQSGHNTVSWYQQALGQGPQFIFQYYREEENGRGNFPPRFSGLQFPNYSSELNVNALELDDSALYLCASSTGLAGARGGDEQFFGPGTRLTVL.

V is TRBV5-6 and J is TRBJ2-1; maybe TRBD1 (5 bases). The ends were cut back, 3 bases at V and 4 bases at J, with 11 bases in the middle. The CDR3 is 14 amino acids. The germline V gene encodes CDR1 SGHDT and CDR2 YYEEEE. The CDR3, as DNA: TGTGCCAGCAGCTCAGGACATTTTTACAATGAGCAGTTCTTC. Encoded protein: CASSSGHFYNEQFF.

This chain uses TRBV11-1 with TRBJ2-7; D is ambiguous. Trimming took 1 base from V and 2 from J, leaving 12 bases between them. Germline V gene sequence: CDR1 SGHAT, CDR2 FQDESV (reference sequence). This CDR3 contains 15 residues. The CDR3 nucleotides are TGTGCCAGCAGCTTAGGGGTCGGTCCGACCTACGAGCAGTACTTC. Residues: CASSLGVGPTYEQYF.

In DNA form, the CDR3 reads TGTGCCAGCAGCTTATGGACAGAGAACACCGGGGAGCTGTTTTTT. Its translation is CASSLWTENTGELFF. V and J are TRBV7-2 and TRBJ2-2; a weak D match, TRBD1 (6 bases). V was cut by 2 bases and J by 1 base, with 8 bases left in between. The CDR3 has 15 residues. In germline, CDR1 is SGHTA, CDR2 FQGNSA.

V is TRBV2 and J is TRBJ2-7, with D tentatively TRBD1 (6 bases). The CDR3 is made up of 14 amino acids. Germline V gives CDR1 SNHLY, CDR2 FYNNEI. V gave up 5 bases and J gave up 2 bases, with 13 bases separating them. The CDR3 bases are TGTGCCAGCAGTAACCAGGGGCTCACCTACGAGCAGTACTTC. It specifies CASSNQGLTYEQYF.

Note on this clone: Other DNA sequences within the sample encode an identical CDR3. The V call is TRBV5-1, the J call TRBJ2-5; 7 bases are shared with TRBD1. CDR3 length: 14 residues. Trimming removed 4 bases from V and 2 bases from J; junction bases left unmatched: 5. Germline CDR1 reads SGHRS; CDR2 reads YFSETQ. The CDR3 DNA reads TGCGCCAGCAGCCCGGGGACAGTTCAAGAGACCCAGTACTTC. This sequence encodes CASSPGTVQETQYF.

The chain links TRBV18 to TRBJ2-7, with 12 bases matching TRBD2. Germline CDR1 is KGHSH and CDR2 is LQKENI. This CDR3 has 18 residues. J lost 3 bases, V lost 5 bases, and 14 bases had no gene match. The CDR3 sequence is CASSFSKGTSGRLYEQYF. In DNA form, the CDR3 reads TGTGCCAGCTCATTTAGCAAGGGGACTAGCGGGCGACTCTACGAGCAGTACTTC.

The gene calls are TRBV7-9 and TRBJ2-3; D possibly corresponds to TRBD1 (6 bases). CDR3 length: 14 residues. Trimming shortened V by 5 bases and J by 6 bases, and 15 bases separated the two germline ends. Germline V CDR1 and CDR2: SEHNR, FQNEAQ (reference sequence). This CDR3 reads CASSRGQPGDTQYF. CDR3 DNA sequence: TGTGCCAGCAGCCGAGGACAGCCAGGGGATACGCAGTATTTT.

Worth noting for this clone: This CDR3 is also generated by other DNA sequences in the sample. The chain recombines TRBV5-6 with TRBJ2-4; D is perhaps TRBD1 (5 bases). The CDR3 covers 14 residues. Trimming removed 2 bases at V and 1 base at J, with 7 bases between. CDR1 and CDR2 from the germline V gene are SGHDT and YYEEEE. The CDR3 coding sequence is TGTGCCAGCAGCTTCTCAGGGGCCAAAAACATTCAGTACTTC. Encoded protein: CASSFSGAKNIQYF.

The CDR3 region is CASSNLLAGGKNFYEQYF. Written as DNA, the CDR3 is TGTGCCAGCAGCAACTTGCTAGCGGGGGGGAAAAACTTCTACGAGCAGTACTTC. This chain joins TRBV5-6 and TRBJ2-7, with 12 bases fitting TRBD2. J lost 3 bases, V lost 4 bases, and 14 bases had no gene match. Germline V CDR1 and CDR2: SGHDT, YYEEEE. This CDR3 has 18 amino acids.

The chain employs TRBV18 and TRBJ2-7; D is perhaps TRBD2 (6 bases). The CDR3 covers 15 residues. In germline, CDR1 is KGHSH, CDR2 LQKENI. V gave up 2 bases and J gave up 0 bases, with 11 bases separating them. This CDR3 is CASSPSLGGSYEQYF. The CDR3, as DNA: TGTGCCAGCTCACCATCACTGGGGGGCTCCTACGAGCAGTACTTC.

V usage is TRBV10-3 and J usage is TRBJ1-2, with D unclear. The CDR3 covers 14 residues. The germline V gene encodes CDR1 ENHRY and CDR2 SYGVKD. V lost 10 bases to trimming and J lost 4 bases, with 19 bases between them. Written as DNA, the CDR3 is TGTGCCAGCTCCGGCCTGGGCAGAATCTATGGCTACACCTTC. Amino acids: CASSGLGRIYGYTF.